This is a list of T cell receptor beta chains from one sample in a study of neurological immune-mediated disorders. TCRdb reanalysed the 5' RACE reads using MiXCR and keeps one entry per CDR3 protein. The sample carries approximately 65,000 distinct CDR3 sequences, about 5% recorded once. Material for sequencing was PBMCs. The receptors here all came from a human donor with multiple sclerosis. The donor label of this sample is uncertain. CDR3s include the opening cysteine and the closing phenylalanine or tryptophan. The D gene is left open where the match is weak. A row's size may be missing; if present it is once, few, many or a size class.

-	many	TRBV2	TRBJ2-5	TGTGCCAGCAGTTATCGACAGTACCAAGAGACCCAGTACTTC	CASSYRQYQETQYF
TRBD1	many	TRBV6-5	TRBJ1-5	TGTGCCAGCAGCGACGGACAGGGGGCTCAGCCCCAGCATTTT	CASSDGQGAQPQHF
-	many	TRBV20-1	TRBJ1-1	TGCAGTGCTGGTGGGATGAACACTGAAGCTTTCTTT	CSAGGMNTEAFF
TRBD2	many	TRBV5-1	TRBJ2-3	TGCGCCAGCAGCTTGCGGGGGGTCGGCACAGATACGCAGTATTTT	CASSLRGVGTDTQYF
-	many	TRBV7-2	TRBJ2-1	TGTGCCAGCAGCTCTGGCCGGTCGGGCCCATACCGCTCCTACAATGAGCAGTTCTTC	CASSSGRSGPYRSYNEQFF
TRBD2	many	TRBV5-1	TRBJ2-3	TGCGCCAGCAGCTCGCTGACTAGCGGGGGAGCAGATACGCAGTATTTT	CASSSLTSGGADTQYF
-	many	TRBV28	TRBJ1-2	TGTGCCAGCATAGGAGGGGCCTATGGCTACACCTTC	CASIGGAYGYTF
-	many	TRBV10-3	TRBJ1-4	TGTGCCATCAGTGACAGTAGGGGGGTGACTAATGAAAAACTGTTTTTT	CAISDSRGVTNEKLFF
TRBD1	many	TRBV12-3/TRBV12-4	TRBJ2-1	TGTGCCAGCAGCTGGGTGACAGGGGGTGTTTATGAGCAGTTCTTC	CASSWVTGGVYEQFF
-	many	TRBV7-9	TRBJ2-7	TGTGCCAGCAGCTTCTGGCAGGGGGGCTCCTACGAGCAGTACTTC	CASSFWQGGSYEQYF
TRBD2	many	TRBV20-1	TRBJ2-7	TGCAGTGCTAGAGGAGGACTAGCGGGGGGTTACGAGCAGTACTTC	CSARGGLAGGYEQYF
TRBD1	-	TRBV5-5	TRBJ2-7	TGTGCCAGCAGCTTACAGGGGGCAGGCTACGAGCAGTACTTC	CASSLQGAGYEQYF
-	many	TRBV7-2	TRBJ2-3	TGTGCCAGCAGCCTCCACCCATTCAAGGCAGGTGGGGCAGATACGCAGTATTTT	CASSLHPFKAGGADTQYF
-	many	TRBV20-1	TRBJ1-3	TGCAGTGCTAGAGAGCAGGGAGGCCCTGGAAACACCATATATTTT	CSAREQGGPGNTIYF
TRBD1	many	TRBV11-1	TRBJ2-3	TGTGCCAGCAGCTTTCGCAGGGGGCAATTAGATACGCAGTATTTT	CASSFRRGQLDTQYF
-	many	TRBV29-1	TRBJ2-4	TGCAGCGTTGGAGGGGGCAAAAACATTCAGTACTTC	CSVGGGKNIQYF
-	many	TRBV11-2	TRBJ2-4	TGTGCCAGCAGCGGACGGACAGACTTCAAAAACATTCAGTACTTC	CASSGRTDFKNIQYF
TRBD1	many	TRBV5-1	TRBJ1-1	TGCGCCAGCAGCGAAACAGGGGGACGGAACACTGAAGCTTTCTTT	CASSETGGRNTEAFF
TRBD1	many	TRBV10-3	TRBJ1-4	TGTGCCATCAGTGAGTCGCGGGGACAGCCTAATGAAAAACTGTTTTTT	CAISESRGQPNEKLFF
TRBD1	many	TRBV7-8	TRBJ2-7	TGTGCCAGCAGCTCCCGGTCCGGACAGGGATACGAGCAGTACTTC	CASSSRSGQGYEQYF
-	many	TRBV24-1	TRBJ1-1	TGTGCCACCAGTGAGGGAGGATTTAACACTGAAGCTTTCTTT	CATSEGGFNTEAFF
TRBD2	many	TRBV3-1	TRBJ2-1	TGTGCCAGCAGCCAAGAGGGAGGGGTCGGCGAGCAGTTCTTC	CASSQEGGVGEQFF
-	many	TRBV10-3	TRBJ1-1	TGTGCCATCAGTGAGGAAGGGATATCTATGAACACTGAAGCTTTCTTT	CAISEEGISMNTEAFF
-	many	TRBV20-1	TRBJ2-2	TGCAGTGCTGGGGCGGGGACCGGGGAGCTGTTTTTT	CSAGAGTGELFF
-	many	TRBV20-1	TRBJ2-1	TGCAGTGCTATTAGACCGGGGTCCCACTACAATGAGCAGTTCTTC	CSAIRPGSHYNEQFF
-	-	TRBV20-1	TRBJ2-5	TGCAGTGCTCCCGACCGTAAAGGCAAAGAGACCCAGTACTTC	CSAPDRKGKETQYF
-	medium-sized	TRBV5-8	TRBJ1-5	TGTGCCAGCAGTCGCGGGCCTACGGGGAGCCAGCCCCAGCATTTT	CASSRGPTGSQPQHF
-	many	TRBV20-1	TRBJ1-5	TGCAGTGCAAACGACGGTAGCAATCAGCCCCAGCATTTT	CSANDGSNQPQHF
TRBD2	many	TRBV4-1	TRBJ2-2	TGCGCCAGCAGCCAAGGGGGGCGGGGGGCGAACACCGGGGAGCTGTTTTTT	CASSQGGRGANTGELFF